Sequencing of this T cell receptor beta chain was carried out in a study of OX40 agonist ivuxolimab in advanced cancers. The overall study: Across the patients, intravenous ivuxolimab was delivered every 2 weeks at 0.01 to 10 mg/kg. Patients with prior anti-PD-1, anti-PD-L1 or anti-CTLA-4 therapy were eligible; 40% had some.

The assay was immunoSEQ multiplex PCR, and TCRdb's table has in-frame clones only and misses some. The sample holds about 70,000 clones, around 85% seen once. A remark on this clone: Antigen unknown.

The CDR3 is made up of 21 amino acids. Findings of the study overall: Partial responders at 0.1-3.0 mg/kg showed near-lowest clonal expansion.

The clonotype comes from an adult with an advanced solid tumor such as melanoma, head and neck, liver or kidney cancer. V is TRBV12-1 and J is TRBJ1-5; the D call TRBD1 from the table was never checked on the DNA. TRBV12-1 is marked as a pseudogene. Here the sequenced sample was CD4+ or CD8+ T cells sorted from blood, taken in a trial of the OX40 agonist ivuxolimab. As DNA, the CDR3 is TGTGCCAGCAGCTCAAAGCAACAATGGACAGGCCGCTACTATAGCAATCAGCCCCAGCATTTT. The encoded protein is CASSSKQQWTGRYYSNQPQHF.